This record concerns one T cell receptor (beta chain) sequence. This record comes from a study of T cell changes during pregnancy in multiple sclerosis. Some clones are missing from TCRdb's copy, which holds only in-frame ones; the method was immunoSEQ multiplex PCR. This sample has more than 25,000 clones, with about 87% found just once. The CDR3 is made up of 11 amino acids. This receptor was obtained from a female donor with multiple sclerosis, enrolled in a pregnancy study. The sequencing used CD8+ T cells from peripheral blood mononuclear cells, collected in the first trimester of pregnancy. This chain links TRBV21-1 with TRBJ2-7; whether TRBD2, the table's D call, matches the DNA was not checked. TRBV21-1 is noted as a pseudogene. As DNA, the CDR3 is TGTGCCAGCAGCCCCCCTAGCCGAAATACGTTC. This gives the protein CASSPPSRNTF.